This TCR beta chain was captured in a study of CD8+CD57+ T cells in acquired aplastic anemia. With respect to this clonotype: What it binds is not known. One end of the junction is discordant with germline, which a read error may explain.

The study, taken as a whole, reports: A set of approximately 29 CD8+ CDR3 sequences was shared between patients and controls, and these sequences appeared highly expressed in patients. Patients showed no significant difference from controls in CD8+ Simpson's diversity.

CDR3 and TCR beta VDJ profiling relied on genomic DNA as the template. TCRdb re-analysed the reads in MiXCR, keeping a single row per CDR3 protein. Of over 100,000 distinct CDR3 sequences in the sample, around two fifths were seen once. The sequencing input was sorted CD4+, CD8+, or CD8+CD57+ T cells (not recorded which) from PBMCs. The sequence derives from a human donor in good health, serving as a control.

CDR3 residues: CASPPRAGGANYGYTF. In DNA, the CDR3 is TGTGCCAGCCCACCCCGCGCTGGGGGAGCTAACTATGGCTACACCTTC. V and J are TRBV18 and TRBJ1-2; weak D call: TRBD1 (5 bases). Germline V gene data show CDR1 as KGHSH and CDR2 as LQKENI. CDR3 size: 16 residues.